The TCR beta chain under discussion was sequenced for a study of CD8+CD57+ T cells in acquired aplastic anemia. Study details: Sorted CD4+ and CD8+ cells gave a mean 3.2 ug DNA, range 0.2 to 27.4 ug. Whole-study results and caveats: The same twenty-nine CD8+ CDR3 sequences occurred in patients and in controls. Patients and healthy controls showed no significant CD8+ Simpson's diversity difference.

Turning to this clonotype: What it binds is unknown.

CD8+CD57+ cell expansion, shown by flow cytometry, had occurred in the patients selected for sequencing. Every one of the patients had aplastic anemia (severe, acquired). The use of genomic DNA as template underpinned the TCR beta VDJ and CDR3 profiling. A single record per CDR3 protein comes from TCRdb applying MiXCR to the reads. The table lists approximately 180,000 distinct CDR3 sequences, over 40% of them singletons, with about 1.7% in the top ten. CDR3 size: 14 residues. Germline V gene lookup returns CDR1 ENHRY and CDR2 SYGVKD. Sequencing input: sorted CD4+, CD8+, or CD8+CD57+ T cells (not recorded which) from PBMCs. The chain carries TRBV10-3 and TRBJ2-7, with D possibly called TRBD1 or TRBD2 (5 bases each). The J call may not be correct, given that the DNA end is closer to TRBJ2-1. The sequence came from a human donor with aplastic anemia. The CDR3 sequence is CAISPGSSYNEQFF. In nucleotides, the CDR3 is TGTGCCATCAGCCCAGGGAGCTCCTACAATGAGCAGTTCTTC.